One sample yielded the 29 T cell receptor beta chains listed below, sequenced in a study of cytomegalovirus exposure and HLA in healthy donors. The PCR made use of 60 Vbeta and 13 Jbeta primers. Profiling relied on immunoSEQ multiplex PCR, and the TCRdb table lists in-frame clones only, not all of them. The sample shows around 150,000 clones, 65% to 80% of them seen only once. The sequenced sample consisted of PBMCs. These TCRs come from a human donor in good health.

V and J are TRBV5-6 and TRBJ2-1, with 15 bases fitting TRBD2. V trimming: 4 bases; J trimming: 8 bases; junction bases outside the gene matches: 4. The germline V gene encodes CDR1 SGHDT and CDR2 YYEEEE. CDR3 length: 15 residues. CDR3 amino acids: CASSQGLAGGDEQFF. The CDR3 nucleotides are TGTGCCAGCAGCCAAGGACTAGCGGGAGGGGATGAGCAGTTCTTC.

This clone turned up a few times. CDR3: CASSPGLAVFSYEQYF. CDR3 DNA: TGTGCCAGCAGCCCGGGACTAGCGGTTTTCTCCTACGAGCAGTACTTC. The chain combines TRBV14 with TRBJ2-7, with 11 bases matching TRBD2. Germline loops: CDR1 SGHDN, CDR2 FVKESK. The CDR3 runs to 16 residues. Trimming at V came to 4 bases and at J to 0 bases, leaving 5 bases not matched to a gene.

The rearrangement uses TRBV5-6 and TRBJ2-5; D ambiguous. This CDR3 is 16 amino acids long. Germline V gene lookup returns CDR1 SGHDT and CDR2 YYEEEE. Trimming removed 0 bases at V and 0 bases at J, with 12 bases between. Here the CDR3 DNA reads TGTGCCAGCAGCTTGGAGTTGGGCCGATACCAAGAGACCCAGTACTTC. This translates into CASSLELGRYQETQYF.

This CDR3 reads CASTPTGDRRTSGFRDEQYF. For the CDR3, the DNA is TGTGCCAGTACCCCGACAGGGGACAGGAGGACTAGCGGGTTTCGGGACGAGCAGTACTTC. This chain connects TRBV19 to TRBJ2-7; 11 bases agree with TRBD2. The germline CDR1 and CDR2 sequences are LNHDA and SQIVND (reference sequence). This CDR3 region has 20 residues. Unmatched junction bases numbered 25, after V lost 7 bases and J lost 5 bases.

V and J are TRBV5-1 and TRBJ2-3; D is unresolved. Trimming left V 2 bases short and J 1 base short, with 5 bases between. The germline gives CDR1 SGHRS, CDR2 YFSETQ. The CDR3 extends over 13 amino acids. The CDR3: CASSFPGTDTQYF. The CDR3 DNA follows: TGCGCCAGCAGCTTCCCGGGCACAGATACGCAGTATTTT.

V and J are TRBV7-8 and TRBJ1-5; D perhaps matches TRBD1 (5 bases). Germline loops: CDR1 SGHVS, CDR2 FQNEAQ. V was shortened by 1 base and J by 0 bases, with 10 bases between the two germline ends. The CDR3 is 16 residues long. CDR3: CASSLGQGNSNQPQHF. CDR3 sequence (DNA): TGTGCCAGCAGCTTAGGGCAGGGCAATAGCAATCAGCCCCAGCATTTT.

The V and J genes are TRBV9 and TRBJ2-7, with D unresolved. The CDR3 runs 14 residues. The germline CDR1 and CDR2 sequences are SGDLS and YYNGEE. V gave up 2 bases and J gave up 2 bases, with 11 bases separating them. CDR3 sequence (DNA): TGTGCCAGCAGCGTTGGTATTAGCCCCTACGAGCAGTACTTC. It codes for CASSVGISPYEQYF.

This clone was seen more than once but under ten times. The chain joins TRBV6-4 to TRBJ2-3, with 8 positions matching TRBD1. The ends lost 6 bases at V and 1 base at J; junction bases unmatched: 9. Germline V gives CDR1 MRHNA, CDR2 SNTAGT. The CDR3 totals 16 residues. In DNA, the CDR3 is TGTGCCAGCAGCCAGACAGGGGAAGCTGGCACAGATACGCAGTATTTT. This sequence encodes CASSQTGEAGTDTQYF.

This sequence joins TRBV18 and TRBJ2-2; D remains unclear. Germline lookup yields CDR1 KGHSH and CDR2 LQKENI. Trimming pared 2 bases from V and 6 bases from J, leaving 7 bases between. This CDR3 has 13 amino acids. The CDR3 region has the DNA TGTGCCAGCTCACCAGCCCGGGCCGGGGAGCTGTTTTTT. It specifies CASSPARAGELFF.

This clone was seen more than once but under ten times. V is TRBV5-1 and J is TRBJ1-4; 7 nucleotides line up with TRBD1. This CDR3 has 15 residues. Germline V CDR1 and CDR2: SGHRS, YFSETQ. V dropped 4 bases and J dropped 8; count of bases not matched to a gene: 11. The CDR3 reads CASSRGDSNLEKLFF. CDR3 DNA: TGCGCCAGCAGCCGAGGGGACAGCAACTTGGAAAAACTGTTTTTT.

The rearrangement uses TRBV7-6 and TRBJ2-5; 10 nucleotides match TRBD1. Germline V gives CDR1 SGHVS, CDR2 FNYEAQ. Unmatched junction bases numbered 7, after V lost 1 base and J lost 5 bases. The CDR3 consists of 16 residues. The CDR3 bases are TGTGCCAGCAGCTTAGGGTCTGGACAGGGGGGCGAGACCCAGTACTTC. This sequence encodes CASSLGSGQGGETQYF.

This clone was found once. The V and J genes are TRBV18 and TRBJ2-3; 8 bases fit TRBD1. CDR1 KGHSH and CDR2 LQKENI come from the germline V gene. Trimming at V came to 1 base and at J to 4 bases, leaving 4 bases not matched to a gene. CDR3 length equals 15 residues. This CDR3 is CASSPQQGVSDTQYF. The CDR3 DNA sequence: TGTGCCAGCTCACCACAACAGGGGGTATCAGATACGCAGTATTTT.

The rearrangement links TRBV10-3 to TRBJ2-5; D may be TRBD1 (5 bases). V lost 8 bases to trimming and J lost 1 base, with 11 bases between them. CDR1 and CDR2 (germline): ENHRY, SYGVKD. This CDR3 has 13 amino acids. The CDR3 coding sequence is TGTGCCATCTCATCAGGGTCCCAAGAGACCCAGTACTTC. Residues: CAISSGSQETQYF.

This chain joins TRBV7-2 and TRBJ2-7, with D unresolved. There are 12 residues in the CDR3. Between the trimmed V and J ends, which lost 5 bases and 7 bases, there was a span of 12 bases. CDR1 SGHTA and CDR2 FQGNSA come from the germline V gene. CDR3: CASSPRIAEQYF. The CDR3 nucleotides are TGTGCCAGCAGCCCACGAATCGCGGAGCAGTACTTC.

About this clone itself: A junction boundary mismatches the germline segment, possibly from a read error. Other DNA sequences of this sample code for an identical CDR3. This sequence joins TRBV7-2 and TRBJ1-1, with D uncertain. The CDR3 runs 12 residues. In germline, CDR1 is SGHTA, CDR2 FQGNSA. The DNA of the CDR3 is TGTGCCAGTAGCTTCGGCAGGACTGAAGCTTTCTTT. Its translation is CASSFGRTEAFF.

This clone was detected a few times. The chain is built from TRBV6-1 and TRBJ2-3; no clear D gene. V gave up 6 bases and J gave up 3 bases, with 10 bases separating them. Germline lookup yields CDR1 MNHNS and CDR2 SASEGT. The CDR3 consists of 13 residues. The CDR3 here is CASSRGMTDTQYF. In DNA, the CDR3 is TGTGCCAGCAGCCGAGGTATGACAGATACGCAGTATTTT.

The rearrangement links TRBV5-4 to TRBJ2-1; 11 positions agree with TRBD2. Germline V gene data show CDR1 as SGHNT and CDR2 as YYREEE (reference sequence). The J segment lost 7 bases and the V segment lost 6 bases, leaving 3 bases of the junction unmatched. The CDR3 covers 13 residues. The CDR3 bases are TGTGCCAGCACTAGCGGGAGGCAAAATGAGCAGTTCTTC. As protein: CASTSGRQNEQFF.

This clone was detected only a few times. The V and J genes are TRBV2 and TRBJ2-2; D call uncertain. The V gene's germline CDR1 is SNHLY and CDR2 FYNNEI. This CDR3 region has 13 residues. Trimming stripped 6 bases from V and 2 bases from J, with 7 bases between. The CDR3 sequence: CASRRENTGELFF. The CDR3 bases are TGTGCCAGCAGGAGAGAAAACACCGGGGAGCTGTTTTTT. Based on the CDR3 plus reference TRBV2 and TRBJ2-2, the full variable domain is EPEVTQTPSHQVTQMGQEVILRCVPISNHLYFYWYRQILGQKVEFLVSFYNNEISEKSEIFDDQFSVERPDGSNFTLKIRSTKLEDSAMYFCASRRENTGELFFGEGSRLTVL.

V is TRBV28 and J is TRBJ2-1; D call uncertain. The V end was cut by 3 bases, the J end by 5 bases, with 8 bases between. This CDR3 spans 13 amino acids. Germline V gene sequence: CDR1 MDHEN, CDR2 SYDVKM. In nucleotides, the CDR3 is TGTGCCAGCAGTTTTACACAGAACAATGAGCAGTTCTTC. Translated, it gives CASSFTQNNEQFF.

The chain employs TRBV5-1 and TRBJ1-6, with D possibly matching TRBD1 (6 bases). The CDR3 runs 14 residues. With 4 bases removed from V and 5 bases from J, the gap between germline ends came to 10 bases. Germline CDR1 and CDR2: SGHRS and YFSETQ. The CDR3 coding sequence is TGCGCCAGCAGCACCGGACAGAATAATTCACCCCTCCACTTT. As protein: CASSTGQNNSPLHF.

The chain uses TRBV18 and TRBJ2-7; TRBD2 aligns across 7 bases. Germline V gene lookup returns CDR1 KGHSH and CDR2 LQKENI. Unmatched junction bases numbered 9, after V lost 3 bases and J lost 1 base. The CDR3 loop spans 16 amino acids. The CDR3 nucleotides read TGTGCCAGCTCACCGGAAATGAGGACTAGTTCCTACGAGCAGTACTTC. Protein sequence: CASSPEMRTSSYEQYF.

The chain carries TRBV5-4 and TRBJ2-6; possible D gene TRBD1, 6 bases. The germline V gene has CDR1 SGHNT and CDR2 YYREEE (reference sequence). Trimming left V 3 bases short and J 4 bases short, with 17 bases between. CDR3 length: 17 amino acids. The CDR3 protein is CASSSMAGVHGANVLTF. The CDR3 bases are TGTGCCAGCAGCTCGATGGCAGGGGTTCACGGGGCCAACGTCCTGACTTTC.

This clone appeared a few times. CDR3 sequence: CASSARNRATDTQYF. The CDR3 DNA follows: TGTGCCAGCAGTGCCCGTAACAGGGCGACAGATACGCAGTATTTT. J is TRBJ2-3 and V is TRBV6-5; possibly TRBD1 for D (6 bases). CDR1 and CDR2 (germline): MNHEY, SVGAGI. CDR3 length equals 15 residues. The V and J ends lost 5 bases and 3 bases respectively, with 15 bases between them.

This clone was counted a few times. The rearrangement uses TRBV5-1 and TRBJ1-1, with 8 nucleotides matching TRBD1. CDR3 length: 13 residues. V lost 5 bases and J lost 6; bases outside the gene matches: 6. Germline V gives CDR1 SGHRS, CDR2 YFSETQ. As DNA, the CDR3 is TGCGCCAGCAGAGTCCCAGGGGGCCCTGAAGCTTTCTTT. Translated, it gives CASRVPGGPEAFF.

The rearrangement uses TRBV2 and TRBJ2-5; 12 nucleotides line up with TRBD2. Germline loops: CDR1 SNHLY, CDR2 FYNNEI. The CDR3 sequence is 15 residues long. Losses at the gene ends were 6 bases for V and 5 bases for J; bases not matched to a gene: 7. The CDR3 DNA is TGTGCCAGCAGCGAGACTAGCGGGAGTGGGGAGACCCAGTACTTC. The encoded protein is CASSETSGSGETQYF.

This chain connects TRBV4-3 to TRBJ2-6, with D hard to call. Germline loops: CDR1 LGHNA, CDR2 YSLEER. V was clipped by 1 base and J by 5 bases, with 12 bases between them. CDR3 length equals 16 residues. CDR3 sequence: CASSQGSTFRANVLTF. CDR3 sequence (DNA): TGCGCCAGCAGCCAAGGGAGTACCTTTAGGGCCAACGTCCTGACTTTC.

The V and J genes are TRBV28 and TRBJ2-5, with D possibly TRBD1 on 7 matching bases. The CDR3 sequence is 15 residues long. V gave up 7 bases and J gave up 5 bases, with 20 bases separating them. Germline V lookup: CDR1 MDHEN, CDR2 SYDVKM. CDR3 in DNA: TGTGCCAGCATTACCCAGGGGGGTATGTGGGAGACCCAGTACTTC. Translated, it gives CASITQGGMWETQYF. Using reference TRBV28 and TRBJ2-5 for the parts outside the CDR3, the full variable domain is DVKVTQSSRYLVKRTGEKVFLECVQDMDHENMFWYRQDPGLGLRLIYFSYDVKMKEKGDIPEGYSVSREKKERFSLILESASTNQTSMYLCASITQGGMWETQYFGPGTRLLVL.

This clone was counted between two and nine times. This rearrangement joins TRBV7-3 to TRBJ2-2; TRBD2 agrees at 7 bases. The CDR3 loop spans 16 amino acids. Germline assignment: CDR1 SGHTA and CDR2 FQGTGA. V was clipped by 0 bases and J by 0 bases; unmatched bases: 1. Here the CDR3 DNA reads TGTGCCAGCAGCTTAACGGCGGGGGCGAACACCGGGGAGCTGTTTTTT. Encoded protein: CASSLTAGANTGELFF.

There are a few counts of this clone. This chain uses TRBV27 with TRBJ2-7; D might be TRBD2 (7 bases). The CDR3 has 14 residues. V was shortened by 7 bases and J by 1 base, with 14 bases between the two germline ends. Looked up from germline, CDR1 is MNHEY and CDR2 is SMNVEV (reference sequence). CDR3 amino acids: CASNGGGSSYEQYF. The CDR3 nucleotides are TGTGCCAGCAACGGGGGCGGGAGTTCCTACGAGCAGTACTTC.